The rows below give T cell receptor beta chains drawn from one sample of a study of a mutant IDH1 vaccine in newly diagnosed glioma. These receptors have no known antigen. Repertoires were generated with immunoSEQ multiplex PCR, while TCRdb's copy carries only in-frame clones and drops some. The sample yields about 23,000 clones, roughly 84% seen once. Sequencing used PBMCs, obtained from a glioma patient whose treatment included an IDH1 peptide vaccine. The source is a man in his forties with glioma. CDR3s include the opening cysteine and the closing phenylalanine or tryptophan. The order of the fields is D gene, J gene, V gene, CDR3 length, clone size, CDR3 protein, CDR3 DNA. A D gene is named only where the DNA matches it firmly. The size of a clone is reported for some rows only, either as once, few or many, or as a class for expanded clones.

>-|TRBJ2-1|TRBV7-2|11|-
CASSHMESPFF
TGTGCCAGCAGCCATATGGAAAGTCCGTTCTTC
>-|TRBJ1-5|TRBV19|15|-
CASSTTGQENQPQHF
TGTGCCAGTAGTACCACTGGGCAAGAGAATCAGCCTCAGCATTTT
>-|TRBJ2-3|TRBV14|16|-
CASSQGRGQGTDTQYF
TGTGCCAGCAGCCAAGGGCGGGGTCAGGGCACAGATACGCAGTATTTT
>TRBD1|TRBJ1-5|TRBV28|15|-
CASSLPGQGSQPQHF
TGTGCCAGCAGTTTACCAGGACAGGGGAGTCAGCCCCAGCATTTT
>-|TRBJ1-4|TRBV6-1|11|-
CASSPREKLFF
TGTGCCAGCAGTCCACGGGAAAAACTGTTTTTT
>-|TRBJ2-3|TRBV7-9|15|-
CASSFRGTGRDTQYF
TGTGCCAGCAGCTTTAGGGGTACCGGAAGAGATACGCAGTATTTT
>-|TRBJ1-4|TRBV4-1|14|-
CASSQITTNEKLFF
TGCGCCAGCAGCCAAATAACAACTAATGAAAAACTGTTTTTT
>TRBD2|TRBJ2-1|TRBV27|14|-
CASRSGSSYNEQFF
TGTGCCAGCAGAAGCGGGAGCTCCTACAATGAGCAGTTCTTC
>-|TRBJ1-2|TRBV10-3|15|-
CAISESATANYGYTF
TGTGCCATCAGTGAGTCTGCGACAGCTAACTATGGCTACACCTTC
>-|TRBJ2-1|TRBV5-1|15|once
CASRPRGSSYNEQFF
TGCGCCAGCAGACCTAGGGGTAGCTCCTACAATGAGCAGTTCTTC
>-|TRBJ2-5|TRBV25-1|15|once
CASSESLSYQETQYF
TGTGCCAGCAGTGAGAGTCTATCGTACCAAGAGACCCAGTACTTC
>-|TRBJ2-2|TRBV7-8|15|-
CASSSSTGRTGELFF
TGTGCTAGCAGCTCATCGACAGGTAGAACCGGGGAGCTGTTTTTT
>-|TRBJ2-2|TRBV6-5|16|-
CASSYEGTRNTGELFF
TGTGCCAGCAGTTACGAGGGGACAAGGAACACCGGGGAGCTGTTTTTT
>-|TRBJ1-2|TRBV9|12|-
CASSVVGGGYTF
TGTGCCAGCAGCGTAGTGGGGGGTGGCTACACCTTC
>-|TRBJ2-7|TRBV19|12|-
CASSVSPYEQYF
TGTGCCAGTAGTGTGTCGCCCTACGAGCAGTACTTC
>-|TRBJ1-4|TRBV2|13|-
CATRRGTNEKLFF
TGTGCCACCCGGAGGGGCACTAATGAAAAACTGTTTTTT
>-|TRBJ2-1|TRBV7-7|13|-
CASSLVRGNEQFF
TGTGCTAGCAGCTTAGTTAGGGGTAATGAGCAGTTCTTC
>TRBD2|TRBJ2-7|TRBV5-6|14|-
CASSPGLAGTEQYF
TGTGCCAGCAGCCCGGGACTAGCGGGAACCGAGCAGTACTTC
>-|TRBJ2-5|TRBV5-1|14|-
CASSFFQGQETQYF
TGCGCCAGCAGCTTTTTTCAGGGACAAGAGACCCAGTACTTC
>TRBD2|TRBJ2-3|TRBV9|17|-
CASCRTGLALSTDTQYF
TGTGCCAGCTGTCGCACCGGACTAGCCCTTAGCACAGATACGCAGTATTTT
>-|TRBJ1-2|TRBV7-2|15|-
CASSTGDGRAGGYTF
TGTGCCAGCAGCACCGGGGACGGCAGGGCAGGTGGCTACACCTTC
>-|TRBJ2-1|TRBV7-9|13|-
CASSLAAGNEQFF
TGTGCCAGCAGCTTAGCGGCGGGCAATGAGCAGTTCTTC
>-|TRBJ2-5|TRBV5-5|17|-
CASSWTPRAAGQETQYF
TGTGCCAGCAGCTGGACACCCCGGGCGGCGGGACAAGAGACCCAGTACTTC
>TRBD1|TRBJ2-7|TRBV5-1|14|once
CASSLAGQGYEQYF
TGCGCCAGCAGCTTGGCGGGACAGGGTTACGAGCAGTACTTC
>-|TRBJ1-1|TRBV6-1|10|-
CASRTSRTFF
TGTGCCAGCAGGACCTCGAGAACTTTCTTT
>-|TRBJ1-2|TRBV25-1|18|once
CASSEYGATHHKSYGYTF
TGTGCCAGCAGTGAATACGGGGCGACACACCACAAGAGTTATGGCTACACCTTC
>TRBD1|TRBJ2-1|TRBV4-1|17|-
CASSHGTGRKYDNEQFF
TGCGCCAGCAGCCACGGGACAGGCCGCAAATATGACAATGAGCAGTTCTTC
>-|TRBJ1-2|TRBV9|15|few
CASSASLGGNYGYTF
TGTGCCAGCAGCGCCTCTCTAGGGGGTAACTATGGCTACACCTTC
>-|TRBJ2-7|TRBV18|14|few
CASSAPLGPYEQYF
TGTGCCAGCTCGGCCCCTCTAGGGCCCTACGAGCAGTACTTC
>-|TRBJ1-4|TRBV11-2|12|few
CASSLYSEKLFF
TGTGCCAGCAGCTTATATTCTGAAAAACTGTTTTTT
>TRBD2|TRBJ2-7|TRBV6-5|14|once
CASREAGVGGEQYF
TGTGCCAGCAGGGAGGCGGGGGTTGGGGGTGAGCAGTACTTC
>-|TRBJ2-1|TRBV19|11|-
CASSILGEQFF
TGTGCCAGTAGTATATTGGGCGAGCAGTTCTTC
>-|TRBJ2-7|TRBV23-1|15|-
CASSQSAGADYEQYF
TGCGCCAGCAGTCAATCAGCAGGGGCTGACTACGAGCAGTACTTC
>TRBD2|TRBJ2-2|TRBV7-2|16|few
CASSRTSGRATGELFF
TGTGCCAGCAGCCGGACTAGCGGGAGGGCCACCGGGGAGCTGTTTTTT
>TRBD2|TRBJ2-3|TRBV9|20|few
CASSVQGRQPGLAFTDTQYF
TGTGCCAGCAGCGTACAAGGACGACAACCGGGACTAGCCTTTACAGATACGCAGTATTTT
>TRBD1|TRBJ1-5|TRBV6-5|14|-
CASSPGQGAQPQHF
TGTGCCAGCAGTCCGGGACAGGGGGCTCAGCCCCAGCATTTT
>-|TRBJ2-7|TRBV28|11|-
CASSSPYEQYF
TGTGCCAGCAGCTCGCCCTACGAGCAGTACTTC
>-|TRBJ1-4|TRBV28|15|-
CASSLYRNPNEKLFF
TGTGCCAGCAGTTTATACCGGAACCCAAATGAAAAACTGTTTTTT
>-|TRBJ2-1|TRBV7-2|15|-
CASSPPTSSYNEQFF
TGTGCCAGCAGCCCCCCGACAAGCTCCTACAATGAGCAGTTCTTC
>-|TRBJ2-2|TRBV7-7|13|-
CASSVGGTGELFF
TGTGCCAGCAGTGTAGGGGGCACCGGGGAGCTGTTTTTT
>-|TRBJ2-7|TRBV9|15|-
CASSVEEGARYEQYF
TGTGCCAGCAGCGTAGAGGAGGGGGCGCGGTACGAGCAGTACTTC
>-|TRBJ2-3|TRBV19|13|-
CASSSNLADTQYF
TGTGCCAGTAGTTCAAACTTAGCAGATACGCAGTATTTT
>-|TRBJ2-2|TRBV6-1|14|once
CASRNDRNTGELFF
TGTGCCAGCAGAAATGACAGGAACACCGGGGAGCTGTTTTTT
>-|TRBJ2-3|TRBV4-1|14|-
CASREGIRTDTQYF
TGCGCCAGCAGAGAGGGGATCAGGACAGATACGCAGTATTTT
>TRBD1|TRBJ2-7|TRBV18|14|-
CASSLGQGDYEQYF
TGTGCCAGCTCCCTCGGACAGGGGGACTACGAGCAGTACTTC
>-|TRBJ2-1|TRBV7-3|14|-
CASSLRGPYNEQFF
TGTGCCAGCAGCTTGCGGGGACCTTACAATGAGCAGTTCTTC
>-|TRBJ2-5|TRBV1|18|-
CTSSPGTSGSTLQETQYF
TGCACCAGCAGCCCAGGGACTAGCGGGAGCACTCTTCAAGAGACCCAGTACTTC
>TRBD1|TRBJ2-7|TRBV6-1|14|-
CASTPQTGSHEQYF
TGTGCCAGCACGCCCCAGACAGGGAGCCACGAGCAGTACTTC
>-|TRBJ2-7|TRBV11-3|20|few
CASSHGHGRGQAGYTYEQYF
TGTGCCAGCAGCCACGGACACGGCAGGGGTCAAGCGGGATATACCTACGAGCAGTACTTC
>TRBD2|TRBJ2-7|TRBV10-3|19|-
CAISDSRTSGRAGAYEQYF
TGTGCCATCAGTGATTCCCGGACTAGCGGGAGGGCCGGGGCCTACGAGCAGTACTTC
>TRBD1|TRBJ2-7|TRBV9|15|-
CASSASPGQGYEQYF
TGTGCCAGCAGCGCGAGTCCGGGACAGGGGTACGAGCAGTACTTC
>TRBD1|TRBJ2-7|TRBV6-1|15|-
CASSEQGQGSYEQYF
TGTGCCAGCAGTGAACAGGGACAGGGGAGCTACGAGCAGTACTTC
>TRBD2|TRBJ2-2|TRBV9|14|-
CASSSGLVAGELFF
TGTGCCAGCAGCTCGGGACTAGTTGCCGGGGAGCTGTTTTTT
>-|TRBJ2-3|TRBV9|15|-
CASSVGGSYTDTQYF
TGTGCCAGCAGCGTAGGAGGCTCGTACACAGATACGCAGTATTTT
>TRBD1|TRBJ1-4|TRBV6-5|15|-
CASRTGGPTNEKLFF
TGTGCCAGCAGAACAGGGGGCCCAACTAATGAAAAACTGTTTTTT